The clone carrying this T cell receptor beta chain is termed medium-sized. Its antigen is unknown. With the library built for alpha chains, this beta chain is off target and its frequency is not meaningful. This entry belongs to a study of spatial heterogeneity in lung cancer. General study results and limits: For expanded intratumoral alpha and beta TCRs, counts tracked tumor mutation counts.

This CDR3 has 11 residues. The V end lost 6 bases, the J end lost 6 bases, and 9 bases lay between the germline ends. The time point here: sample taken at primary tumor resection. The presence of a unique molecular identifier marked each TCR cDNA molecule. TCRdb recomputed calls from the 5' RACE reads with MiXCR, one row per CDR3 protein. This sample has some 5,500 distinct CDR3 sequences, with 14% found just once. The sequence derives from a male donor with early-stage non-small cell lung cancer. The chain uses TRBV12-3 or TRBV12-4 and TRBJ2-7; D not resolved. Sequences were derived from lung tumor tissue, sampled at surgery. The CDR3 loop reads CASSQNREQYF. The CDR3 DNA is TGTGCCAGCAGCCAGAATCGCGAGCAGTACTTC.